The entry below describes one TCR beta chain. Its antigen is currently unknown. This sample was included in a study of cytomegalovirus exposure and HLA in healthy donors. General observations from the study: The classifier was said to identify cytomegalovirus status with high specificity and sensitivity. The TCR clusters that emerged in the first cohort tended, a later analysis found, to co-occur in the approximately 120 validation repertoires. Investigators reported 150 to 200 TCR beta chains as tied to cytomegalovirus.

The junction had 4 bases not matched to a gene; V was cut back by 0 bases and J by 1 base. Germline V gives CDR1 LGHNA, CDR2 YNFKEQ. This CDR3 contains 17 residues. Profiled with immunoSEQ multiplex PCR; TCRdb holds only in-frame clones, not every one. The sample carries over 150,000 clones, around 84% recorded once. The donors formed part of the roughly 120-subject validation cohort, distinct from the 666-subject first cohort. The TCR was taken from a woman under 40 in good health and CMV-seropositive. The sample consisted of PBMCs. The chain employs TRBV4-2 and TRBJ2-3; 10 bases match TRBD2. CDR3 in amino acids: CASSQDGTSDGTDTQYF. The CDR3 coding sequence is TGTGCCAGCAGCCAAGACGGGACTAGCGACGGCACAGATACGCAGTATTTT.